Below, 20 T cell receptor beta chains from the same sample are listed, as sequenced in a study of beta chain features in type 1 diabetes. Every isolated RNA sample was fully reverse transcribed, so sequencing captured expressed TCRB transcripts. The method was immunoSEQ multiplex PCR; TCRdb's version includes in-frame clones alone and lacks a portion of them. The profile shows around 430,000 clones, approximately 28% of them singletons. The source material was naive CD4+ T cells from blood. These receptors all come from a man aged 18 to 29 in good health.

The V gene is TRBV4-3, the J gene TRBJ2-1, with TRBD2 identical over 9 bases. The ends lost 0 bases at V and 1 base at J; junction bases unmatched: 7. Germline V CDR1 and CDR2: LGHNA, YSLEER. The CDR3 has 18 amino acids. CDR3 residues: CASSQEWQGLASYNEQFF. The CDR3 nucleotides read TGCGCCAGCAGCCAAGAATGGCAGGGACTAGCTTCCTACAATGAGCAGTTCTTC.

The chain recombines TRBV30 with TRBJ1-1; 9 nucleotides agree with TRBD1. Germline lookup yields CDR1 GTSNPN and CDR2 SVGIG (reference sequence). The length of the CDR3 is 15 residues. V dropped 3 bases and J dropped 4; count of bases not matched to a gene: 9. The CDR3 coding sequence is TGTGCCTGGAGCCGAAGGCGGGACAGGGTCACTGAAGCTTTCTTT. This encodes CAWSRRRDRVTEAFF.

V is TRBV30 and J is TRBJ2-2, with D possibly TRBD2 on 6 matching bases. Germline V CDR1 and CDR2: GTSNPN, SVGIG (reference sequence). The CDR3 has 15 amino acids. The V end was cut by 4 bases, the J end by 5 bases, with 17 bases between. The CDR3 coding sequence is TGTGCCTGGACGTCGCGGGGATCTCGAACCGGGGAGCTGTTTTTT. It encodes CAWTSRGSRTGELFF.

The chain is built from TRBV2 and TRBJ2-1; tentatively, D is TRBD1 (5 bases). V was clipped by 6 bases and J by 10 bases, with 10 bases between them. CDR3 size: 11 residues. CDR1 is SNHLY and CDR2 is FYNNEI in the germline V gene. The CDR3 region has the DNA TGTGCCAGCAGGGACACCATAGAGCAGTTCTTC. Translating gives CASRDTIEQFF.

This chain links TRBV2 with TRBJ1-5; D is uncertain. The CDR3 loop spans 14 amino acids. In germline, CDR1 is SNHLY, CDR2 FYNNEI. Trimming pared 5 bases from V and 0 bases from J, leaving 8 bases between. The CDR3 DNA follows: TGTGCCAGCAGTCTAGATTATAGCAATCAGCCCCAGCATTTT. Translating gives CASSLDYSNQPQHF.

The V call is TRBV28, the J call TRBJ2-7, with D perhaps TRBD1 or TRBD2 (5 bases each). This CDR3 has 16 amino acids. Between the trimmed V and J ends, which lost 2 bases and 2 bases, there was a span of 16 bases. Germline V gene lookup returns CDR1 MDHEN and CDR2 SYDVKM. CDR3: CASSLAAGGHPYEQYF. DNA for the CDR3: TGTGCCAGCAGTTTAGCGGCCGGAGGACACCCCTACGAGCAGTACTTC.

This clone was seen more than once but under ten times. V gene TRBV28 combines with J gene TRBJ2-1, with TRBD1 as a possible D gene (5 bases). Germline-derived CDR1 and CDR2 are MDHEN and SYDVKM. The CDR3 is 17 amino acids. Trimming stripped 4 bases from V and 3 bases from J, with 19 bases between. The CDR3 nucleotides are TGTGCCAGCAGTTCCCCCGCCCAAGGGGAATTCTACAATGAGCAGTTCTTC. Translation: CASSSPAQGEFYNEQFF.

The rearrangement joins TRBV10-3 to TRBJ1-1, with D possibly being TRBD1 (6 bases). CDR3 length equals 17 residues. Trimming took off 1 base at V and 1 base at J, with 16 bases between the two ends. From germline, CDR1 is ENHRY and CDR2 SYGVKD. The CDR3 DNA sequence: TGTGCCATCAGTGAGTTAAGGCAGACAGGCCCGAACACTGAAGCTTTCTTT. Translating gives CAISELRQTGPNTEAFF.

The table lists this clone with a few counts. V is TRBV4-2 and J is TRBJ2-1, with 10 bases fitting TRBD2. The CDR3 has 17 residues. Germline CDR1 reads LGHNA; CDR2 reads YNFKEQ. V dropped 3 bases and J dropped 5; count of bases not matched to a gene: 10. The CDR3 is CASSHPLAGVRDNEQFF. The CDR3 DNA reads TGTGCCAGCAGCCATCCTCTAGCGGGAGTTCGTGACAATGAGCAGTTCTTC.

CDR3 sequence reads: CASSHRTGTFTDTQYF. The CDR3 DNA sequence: TGTGCCAGCAGCCATCGGACAGGGACCTTCACAGATACGCAGTATTTT. The chain combines TRBV7-2 with TRBJ2-3; TRBD1 matches at 8 bases. CDR3 size: 16 residues. J was trimmed by 2 bases and V by 5 bases; bases with no gene match: 9. Germline CDR1 SGHTA, CDR2 FQGNSA.

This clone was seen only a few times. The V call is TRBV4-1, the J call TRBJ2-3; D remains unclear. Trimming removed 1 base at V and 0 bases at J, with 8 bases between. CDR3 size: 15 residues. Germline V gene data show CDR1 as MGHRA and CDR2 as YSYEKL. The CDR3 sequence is CASSQVGVSTDTQYF. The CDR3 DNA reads TGCGCCAGCAGCCAAGTTGGGGTGAGCACAGATACGCAGTATTTT.

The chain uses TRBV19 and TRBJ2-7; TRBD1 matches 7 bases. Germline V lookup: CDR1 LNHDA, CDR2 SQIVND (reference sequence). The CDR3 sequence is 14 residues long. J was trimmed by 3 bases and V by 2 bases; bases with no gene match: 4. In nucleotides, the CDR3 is TGTGCCAGTAGTATAACGGGACAGCTCTACGAGCAGTACTTC. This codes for CASSITGQLYEQYF.

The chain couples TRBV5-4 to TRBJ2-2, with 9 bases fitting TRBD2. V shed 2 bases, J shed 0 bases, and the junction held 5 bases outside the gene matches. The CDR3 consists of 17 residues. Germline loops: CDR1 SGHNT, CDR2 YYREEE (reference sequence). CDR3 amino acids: CASSLRAGGANTGELFF. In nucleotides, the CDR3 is TGTGCCAGCAGCTTACGAGCGGGAGGAGCGAACACCGGGGAGCTGTTTTTT.

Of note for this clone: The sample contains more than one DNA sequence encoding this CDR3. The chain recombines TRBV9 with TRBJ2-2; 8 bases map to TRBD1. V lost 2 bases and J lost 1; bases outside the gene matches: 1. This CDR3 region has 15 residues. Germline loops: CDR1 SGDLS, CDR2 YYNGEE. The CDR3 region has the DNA TGTGCCAGCAGCGTCGGGACAGGGAACACCGGGGAGCTGTTTTTT. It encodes CASSVGTGNTGELFF.

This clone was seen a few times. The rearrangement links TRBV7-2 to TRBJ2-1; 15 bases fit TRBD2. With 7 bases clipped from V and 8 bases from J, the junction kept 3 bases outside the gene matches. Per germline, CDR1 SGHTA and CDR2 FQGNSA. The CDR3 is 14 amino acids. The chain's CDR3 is CASTRTSGRDEQFF. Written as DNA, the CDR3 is TGTGCCAGCACTCGGACTAGCGGGAGGGATGAGCAGTTCTTC.

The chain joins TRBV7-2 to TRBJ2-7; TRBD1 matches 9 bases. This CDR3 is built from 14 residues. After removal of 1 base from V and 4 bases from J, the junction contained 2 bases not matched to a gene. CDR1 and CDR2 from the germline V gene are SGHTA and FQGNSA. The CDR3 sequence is CASSLVGQGYEQYF. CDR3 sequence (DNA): TGTGCCAGCAGCTTAGTCGGACAGGGGTACGAGCAGTACTTC.

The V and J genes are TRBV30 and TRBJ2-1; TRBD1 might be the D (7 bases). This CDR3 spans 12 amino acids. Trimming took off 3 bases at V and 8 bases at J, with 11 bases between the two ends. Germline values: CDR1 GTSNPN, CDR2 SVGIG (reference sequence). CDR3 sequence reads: CAWRRDSDEQFF. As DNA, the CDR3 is TGTGCCTGGAGGCGGGACAGTGATGAGCAGTTCTTC.

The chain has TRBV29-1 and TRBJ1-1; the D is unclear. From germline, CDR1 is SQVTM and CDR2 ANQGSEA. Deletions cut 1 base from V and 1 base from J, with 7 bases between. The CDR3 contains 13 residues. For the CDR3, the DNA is TGCAGCGTTGAAGTCAGCAGGAACACTGAAGCTTTCTTT. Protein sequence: CSVEVSRNTEAFF.

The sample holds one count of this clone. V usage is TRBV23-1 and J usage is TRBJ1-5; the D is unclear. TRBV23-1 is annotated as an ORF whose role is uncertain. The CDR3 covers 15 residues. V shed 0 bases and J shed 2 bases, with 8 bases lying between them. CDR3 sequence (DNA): TGCGCCAGCAGTCAATCAGGGATGGGCAATCAGCCCCAGCATTTT. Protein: CASSQSGMGNQPQHF.

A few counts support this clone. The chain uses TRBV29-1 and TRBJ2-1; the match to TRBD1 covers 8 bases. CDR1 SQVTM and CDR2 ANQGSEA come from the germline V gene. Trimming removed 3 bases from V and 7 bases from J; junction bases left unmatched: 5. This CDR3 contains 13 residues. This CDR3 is CSVDKNRGNEQFF. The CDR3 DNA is TGCAGCGTTGACAAAAACAGGGGGAATGAGCAGTTCTTC.